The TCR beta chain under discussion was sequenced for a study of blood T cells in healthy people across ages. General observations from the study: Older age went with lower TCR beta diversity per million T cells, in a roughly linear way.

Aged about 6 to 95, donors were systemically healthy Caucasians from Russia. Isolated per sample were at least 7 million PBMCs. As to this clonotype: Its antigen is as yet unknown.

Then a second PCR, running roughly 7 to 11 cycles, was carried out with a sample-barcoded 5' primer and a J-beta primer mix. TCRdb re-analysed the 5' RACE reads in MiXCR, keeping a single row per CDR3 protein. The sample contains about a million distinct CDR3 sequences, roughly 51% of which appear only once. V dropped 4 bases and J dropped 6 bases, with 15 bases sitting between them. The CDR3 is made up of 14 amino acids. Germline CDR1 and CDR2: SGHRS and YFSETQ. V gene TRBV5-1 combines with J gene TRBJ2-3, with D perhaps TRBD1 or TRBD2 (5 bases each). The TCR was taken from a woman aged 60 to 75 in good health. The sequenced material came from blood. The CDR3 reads CASSPRGQVDTQYF. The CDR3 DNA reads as TGCGCCAGCAGCCCTCGGGGCCAGGTGGATACGCAGTATTTT.